This T cell receptor beta chain was identified during a study of blood T cell repertoires in COVID-19 (TCRdb year 2020). For the wider study: Samples covering the acute and convalescent phases of COVID-19 were provided by collaborators in the United States, Italy and Spain. The prospective study material was composed of cDNA or gDNA derived from T cells, B-cell-depleted T cells, or PBMCs. Deeply sampled blood TCRbeta repertoires from subjects exposed to, actively infected with, or recovered from COVID-19 were included in the dataset. The repertoires were made available in a free public database intended to serve as a resource for research on the immune response to SARS-CoV-2. Samples were obtained from the ongoing ImmuneRACE study (first 160 participants) and from about 1,300 subjects provided by 6 global collaborators. The sample metadata nearly always contained a de-identified subject ID, COVID-19 status, age in years and sex. Where HLA class I and class II types were available, the types were taken from metadata supplied by the sample provider, not from assay-based typing. What the authors observed across the whole study: How much clinical and demographic metadata was included differed by source and by participant, and the metadata was provided uncurated.

In Seattle, one collaborating source enrolled patients while the infection was active and tracked those patients longitudinally over the course of disease. Whole blood was collected in K2EDTA tubes by collaborating institutions according to the institutions' own protocols. For TCRbeta analysis, collaborator samples were shipped as frozen whole blood, as isolated PBMCs, or as DNA extracted from either sample type. TCRbeta CDR3 regions were amplified from genomic DNA using the immunoSEQ Assay, a bias-controlled multiplex PCR. In the paper's pipeline: The number of nucleated cells in each sample was estimated from the amplification of reference gene primers within the assay. To quantify the absolute abundance of each unique TCRbeta CDR3 rearrangement, sequence reads were collapsed and filtered. Productive Simpson clonality was computed per sample as the square root of Simpson's diversity index over productive rearrangements. This is the immuneACCESS table as TCRdb keeps it, with only in-frame sequences that have V and J called. A part of the clones is gone; compared with another copy, unresolved V genes explain less than half, and the rest is unexplained. From that table come the V and J calls and clone size; the DNA was used to work out D and trimming. Counted in this sample were 300,000 to 400,000 clones; almost 90% of them appeared once. Jointly, the top ten make up less than 3% of the sample.

The CDR3 numbers 13 residues from cysteine through phenylalanine. The DNA shown is the 39-base CDR3, in frame from base 1. V and J are truncated by 3 bases and 6 bases respectively, leaving an intervening sequence of 8 bases. This clone showed up just once. Its binding antigen is unknown. Nothing much larger sits one base from this clone, and base qualities are not available. Recombination linked TRBV12-3 or TRBV12-4 to TRBJ2-2; the D gene lacks a confident call. Material: peripheral blood. This sequence originates from a woman in her thirties with COVID-19, enrolled during active disease. CDR3 region: CASSFLPAGELFF. The nucleotide sequence reads as follows: TGTGCCAGCAGTTTTCTACCGGCCGGGGAGCTGTTTTTT.